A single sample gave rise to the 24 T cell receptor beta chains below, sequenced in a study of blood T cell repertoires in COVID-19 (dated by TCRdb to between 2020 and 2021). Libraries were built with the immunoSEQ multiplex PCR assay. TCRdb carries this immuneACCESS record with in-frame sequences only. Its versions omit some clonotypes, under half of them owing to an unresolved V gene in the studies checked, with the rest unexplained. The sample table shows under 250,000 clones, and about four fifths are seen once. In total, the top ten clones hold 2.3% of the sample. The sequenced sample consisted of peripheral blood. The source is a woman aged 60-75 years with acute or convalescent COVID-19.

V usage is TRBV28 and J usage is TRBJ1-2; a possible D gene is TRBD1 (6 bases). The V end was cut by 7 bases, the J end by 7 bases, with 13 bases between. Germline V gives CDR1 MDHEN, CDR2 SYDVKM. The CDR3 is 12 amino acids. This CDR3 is CASNLQGLGYTF. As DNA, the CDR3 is TGTGCCAGCAACTTGCAGGGGCTTGGCTACACCTTC.

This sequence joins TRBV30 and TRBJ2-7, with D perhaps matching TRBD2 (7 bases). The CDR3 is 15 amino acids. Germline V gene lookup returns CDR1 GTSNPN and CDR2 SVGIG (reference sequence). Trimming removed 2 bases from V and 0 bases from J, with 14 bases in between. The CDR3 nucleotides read TGTGCCTGGAGTCAGGGGAGGGGGAGCTCCTACGAGCAGTACTTC. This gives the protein CAWSQGRGSSYEQYF.

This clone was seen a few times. The CDR3, as DNA: TGTGCCAGCTCACACGGTAGAGGAACTTCGAACACTGAAGCTTTCTTT. Its protein is CASSHGRGTSNTEAFF. The V gene is TRBV18, the J gene TRBJ1-1, with unresolved D. The germline V gene has CDR1 KGHSH and CDR2 LQKENI. Trimming stripped 4 bases from V and 1 base from J, with 16 bases between. The CDR3 runs to 16 residues.

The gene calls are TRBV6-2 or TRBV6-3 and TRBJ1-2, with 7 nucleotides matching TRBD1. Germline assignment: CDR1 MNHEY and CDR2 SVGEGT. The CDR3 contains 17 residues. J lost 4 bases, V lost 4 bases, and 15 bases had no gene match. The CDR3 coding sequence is TGTGCCAGCAGTTCTCCCACAGGGGAAAGTACCCTCTATGGCTACACCTTC. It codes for CASSSPTGESTLYGYTF.

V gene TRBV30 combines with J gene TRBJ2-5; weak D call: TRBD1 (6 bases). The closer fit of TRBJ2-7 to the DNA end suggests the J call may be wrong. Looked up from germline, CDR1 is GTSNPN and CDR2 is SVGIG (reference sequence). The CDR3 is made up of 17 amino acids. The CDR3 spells CAWNKRRISRGSYEQYF. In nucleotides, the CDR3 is TGTGCCTGGAACAAAAGGCGTATTTCCAGGGGCTCATACGAGCAGTACTTC.

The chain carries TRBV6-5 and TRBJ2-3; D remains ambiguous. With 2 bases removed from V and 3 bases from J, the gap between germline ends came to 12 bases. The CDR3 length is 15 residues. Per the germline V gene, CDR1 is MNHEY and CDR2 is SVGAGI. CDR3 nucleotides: TGTGCCAGCAGTTACACCTTCAGTTGGACAGATACGCAGTATTTT. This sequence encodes CASSYTFSWTDTQYF.

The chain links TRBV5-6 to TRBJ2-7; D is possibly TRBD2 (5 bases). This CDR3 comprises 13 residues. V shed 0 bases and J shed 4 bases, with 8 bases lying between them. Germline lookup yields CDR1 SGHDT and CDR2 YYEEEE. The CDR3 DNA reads TGTGCCAGCAGCTTGGCTCCGGGGTACGAGCAGTACTTC. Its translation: CASSLAPGYEQYF.

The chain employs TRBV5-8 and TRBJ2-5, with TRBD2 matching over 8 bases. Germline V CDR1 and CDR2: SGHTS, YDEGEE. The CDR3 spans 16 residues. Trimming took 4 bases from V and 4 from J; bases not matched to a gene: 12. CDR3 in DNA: TGTGCCAGCAGCCGTCTGGGCGGGGGGTTTCCAGAGACCCAGTACTTC. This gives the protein CASSRLGGGFPETQYF.

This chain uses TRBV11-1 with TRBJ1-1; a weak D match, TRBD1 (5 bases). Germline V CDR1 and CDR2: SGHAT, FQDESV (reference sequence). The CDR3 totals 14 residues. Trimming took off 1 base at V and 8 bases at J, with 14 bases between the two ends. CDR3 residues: CASSLVGLQAEAFF. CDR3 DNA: TGTGCCAGCAGCTTAGTGGGATTACAGGCGGAAGCTTTCTTT.

The CDR3 nucleotides read TGTGCCAGCAGCTTGGTCCGGGGTTTAGTCACCGGGGAGCTGTTTTTT. It is translated as CASSLVRGLVTGELFF. The chain combines TRBV5-6 with TRBJ2-2; tentative D call: TRBD2 (5 bases). V lost 0 bases to trimming and J lost 4 bases, with 13 bases between them. Germline V gene sequence: CDR1 SGHDT, CDR2 YYEEEE. The CDR3 runs to 16 residues.

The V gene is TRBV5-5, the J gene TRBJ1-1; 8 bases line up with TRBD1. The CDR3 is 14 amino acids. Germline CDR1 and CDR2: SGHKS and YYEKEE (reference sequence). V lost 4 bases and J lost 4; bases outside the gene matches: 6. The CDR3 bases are TGTGCCAGCAGCGCGCACACAGGGGGCACTGAAGCTTTCTTT. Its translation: CASSAHTGGTEAFF.

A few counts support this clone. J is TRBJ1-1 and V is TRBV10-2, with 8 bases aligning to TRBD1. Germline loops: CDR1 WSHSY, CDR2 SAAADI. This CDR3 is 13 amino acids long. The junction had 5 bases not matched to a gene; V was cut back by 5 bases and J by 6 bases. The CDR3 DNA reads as TGCGCCAGCAGTTTGGACAGGGTTGCTGAAGCTTTCTTT. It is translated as CASSLDRVAEAFF.

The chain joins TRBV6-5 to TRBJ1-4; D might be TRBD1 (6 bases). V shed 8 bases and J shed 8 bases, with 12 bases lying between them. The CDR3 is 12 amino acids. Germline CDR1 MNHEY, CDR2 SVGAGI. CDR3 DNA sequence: TGTGCCAGCCGGGACATCGAAGAAAAACTGTTTTTT. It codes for CASRDIEEKLFF.

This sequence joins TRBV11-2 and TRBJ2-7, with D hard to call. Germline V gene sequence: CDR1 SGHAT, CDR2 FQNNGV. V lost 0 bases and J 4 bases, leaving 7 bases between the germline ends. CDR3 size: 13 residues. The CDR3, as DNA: TGTGCCAGCAGCTTAGATCGAGTGTACGAGCAGTACTTC. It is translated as CASSLDRVYEQYF.

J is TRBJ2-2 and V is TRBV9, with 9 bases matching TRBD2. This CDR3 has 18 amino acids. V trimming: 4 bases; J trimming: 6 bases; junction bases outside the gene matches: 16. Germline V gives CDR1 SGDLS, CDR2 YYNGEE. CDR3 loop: CASSQRARGGALAGELFF. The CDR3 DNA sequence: TGTGCCAGCAGCCAACGGGCCCGCGGGGGGGCCCTGGCCGGGGAGCTGTTTTTT.

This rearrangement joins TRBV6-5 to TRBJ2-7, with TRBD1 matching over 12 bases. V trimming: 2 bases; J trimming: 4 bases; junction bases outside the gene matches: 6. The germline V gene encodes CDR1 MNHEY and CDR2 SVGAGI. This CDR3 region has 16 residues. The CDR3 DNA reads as TGTGCCAGCAGTTACCCAGGGACAGGGGGCCGATACGAGCAGTACTTC. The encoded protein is CASSYPGTGGRYEQYF.

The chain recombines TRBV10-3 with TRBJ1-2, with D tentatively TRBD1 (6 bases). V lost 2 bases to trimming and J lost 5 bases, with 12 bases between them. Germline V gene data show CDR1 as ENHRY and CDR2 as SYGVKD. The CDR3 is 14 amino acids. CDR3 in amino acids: CAISEPRGWYGYTF. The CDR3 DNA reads TGTGCCATCAGTGAGCCCAGGGGTTGGTATGGCTACACCTTC.

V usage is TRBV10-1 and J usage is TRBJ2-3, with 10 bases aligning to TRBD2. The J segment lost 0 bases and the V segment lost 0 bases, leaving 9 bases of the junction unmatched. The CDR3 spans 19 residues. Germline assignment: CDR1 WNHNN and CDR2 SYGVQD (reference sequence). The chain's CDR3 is CASSESGRAGGLSTDTQYF. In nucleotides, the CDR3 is TGCGCCAGCAGTGAGTCGGGTAGAGCGGGGGGGCTGAGCACAGATACGCAGTATTTT.

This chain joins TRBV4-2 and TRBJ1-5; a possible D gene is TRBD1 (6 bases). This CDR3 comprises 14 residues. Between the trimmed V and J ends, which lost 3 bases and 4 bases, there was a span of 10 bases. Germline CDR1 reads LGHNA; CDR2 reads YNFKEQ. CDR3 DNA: TGTGCCAGCAGCCAGGACAGAGGGAATCAGCCCCAGCATTTT. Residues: CASSQDRGNQPQHF.

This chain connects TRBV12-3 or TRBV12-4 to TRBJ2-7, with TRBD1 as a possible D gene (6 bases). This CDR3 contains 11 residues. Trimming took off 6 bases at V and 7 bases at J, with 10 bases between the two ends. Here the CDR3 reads CASRGAIEQYF. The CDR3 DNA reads TGTGCCAGCAGGGGGGCTATTGAGCAGTACTTC.

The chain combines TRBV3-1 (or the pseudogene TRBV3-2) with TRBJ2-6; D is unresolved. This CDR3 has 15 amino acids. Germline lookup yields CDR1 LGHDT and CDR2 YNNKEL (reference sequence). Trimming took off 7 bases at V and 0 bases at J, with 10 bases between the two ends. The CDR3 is CASTVFGSGANVLTF. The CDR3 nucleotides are TGTGCCAGCACCGTCTTCGGCTCTGGGGCCAACGTCCTGACTTTC.

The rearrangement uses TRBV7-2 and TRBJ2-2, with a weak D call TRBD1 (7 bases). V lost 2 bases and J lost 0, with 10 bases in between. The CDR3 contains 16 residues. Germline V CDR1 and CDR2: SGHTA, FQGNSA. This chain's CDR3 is CASSLQGGTNTGELFF. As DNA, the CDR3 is TGTGCCAGCAGCTTACAGGGGGGCACGAACACCGGGGAGCTGTTTTTT.

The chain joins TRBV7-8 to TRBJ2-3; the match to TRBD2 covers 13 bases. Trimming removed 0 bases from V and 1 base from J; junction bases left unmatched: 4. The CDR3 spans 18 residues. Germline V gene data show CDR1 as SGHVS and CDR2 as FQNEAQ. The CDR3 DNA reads TGTGCCAGCAGCTTAGCACTAGCGGGGGGGCCAGGCACAGATACGCAGTATTTT. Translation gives CASSLALAGGPGTDTQYF.

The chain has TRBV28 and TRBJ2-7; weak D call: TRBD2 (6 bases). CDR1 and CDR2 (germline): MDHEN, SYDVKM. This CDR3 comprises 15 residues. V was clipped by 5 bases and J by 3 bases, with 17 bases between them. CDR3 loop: CASSRLRTGLYEQYF. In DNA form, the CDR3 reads TGTGCCAGCAGTCGACTCCGGACGGGACTCTACGAGCAGTACTTC.